This T cell receptor beta chain was obtained from a study of identical twins. In TCRdb, the 5' RACE reads were re-called with MiXCR into one record per CDR3 protein. In the table there are fewer than 500,000 distinct CDR3 sequences, 24% of which are singletons. The V gene lost 0 bases and the J gene lost 1 base, with 11 bases spanning the gap. This CDR3 has 15 residues. CDR1 is SQVTM and CDR2 is ANQGSEA in the germline V gene. This clonotype came up many times. Separately, the same data were catalogued under a study of T cells expressing NK-cell markers. From that study: A range of about 1.0-7.5% of CD8+ T cells consisted of dominant NKG2C+ clonotypes in 5 to 7 donors. A handful of donors showed these clonotypes also leading the CD3+CD56-NKG2C+ fraction.

Sample: CD4+ T cells sorted from blood. This receptor was taken from a woman between 18 and 29 years old in good health. V gene TRBV29-1 combines with J gene TRBJ2-3; no firm D call. The CDR3 nucleotides are TGCAGCGTTGAAGAAATAGGTAGCCGCACAGATACGCAGTATTTT. Translated: CSVEEIGSRTDTQYF.